Shown below are 23 T cell receptor beta chains from a single sample sequenced in a study of OX40 agonist ivuxolimab in advanced cancers. The data were produced by immunoSEQ multiplex PCR, yet TCRdb's version contains in-frame clones alone and is incomplete. The profile shows roughly 14,000 clones, 65% to 85% of them singletons. This material consisted of CD4+ or CD8+ T cells sorted from blood, taken in a trial of the OX40 agonist ivuxolimab. All receptors come from an adult with an advanced solid tumor such as melanoma, head and neck, liver or kidney cancer.

The chain couples TRBV27 to TRBJ2-7; 7 nucleotides line up with TRBD1. Germline values: CDR1 MNHEY, CDR2 SMNVEV (reference sequence). Losses at the gene ends were 2 bases for V and 5 bases for J; bases not matched to a gene: 6. This CDR3 region has 14 residues. CDR3 residues: CASSLVGGADEQYF. CDR3 nucleotide sequence: TGTGCCAGCAGTTTAGTAGGGGGCGCCGACGAGCAGTACTTC.

This chain links TRBV7-2 with TRBJ2-2; TRBD2 aligns across 11 bases. The V gene's germline CDR1 is SGHTA and CDR2 FQGNSA. This CDR3 has 18 residues. J gave up 2 bases and V 2 bases, and 7 bases lay outside the gene matches. The CDR3 loop reads CASSLIYLAGGNTGELFF. CDR3 coding DNA: TGTGCCAGCAGCTTAATCTATCTAGCGGGAGGAAACACCGGGGAGCTGTTTTTT.

The rearrangement uses TRBV9 and TRBJ2-7; possibly TRBD2 for D (5 bases). Between the trimmed V and J ends, which lost 2 bases and 0 bases, there was a span of 6 bases. The CDR3 contains 13 residues. Germline assignment: CDR1 SGDLS and CDR2 YYNGEE. This chain's CDR3 is CASSVGLSYEQYF. As DNA, the CDR3 is TGTGCCAGCAGCGTTGGACTCTCCTACGAGCAGTACTTC.

This sequence joins TRBV18 and TRBJ1-2; D perhaps matches TRBD1 (5 bases). This CDR3 is built from 14 residues. Germline V gene lookup returns CDR1 KGHSH and CDR2 LQKENI. The V and J ends lost 3 bases and 5 bases respectively, with 13 bases between them. For the CDR3, the DNA is TGTGCCAGCTCACCCGGGACGGTGGAGTATGGCTACACCTTC. This translates into CASSPGTVEYGYTF.

The genes are TRBV7-8 and TRBJ2-7; 9 nucleotides match TRBD1. CDR3 length: 18 residues. V shed 1 base and J 7 bases; nucleotides not matched to a gene: 17. Germline V lookup: CDR1 SGHVS, CDR2 FQNEAQ. The CDR3 reads CASSLGALFGDRVLEQYF. CDR3 nucleotides: TGTGCCAGCAGCTTAGGGGCTTTGTTTGGGGACAGGGTGCTAGAGCAGTACTTC.

CDR3 protein: CSVDGMNTEAFF. The CDR3 region has the DNA TGCAGCGTTGACGGCATGAACACTGAAGCTTTCTTT. The chain carries TRBV29-1 and TRBJ1-1; D unresolved. Germline CDR1 SQVTM, CDR2 ANQGSEA. The V and J ends lost 3 bases and 0 bases respectively, with 5 bases between them. CDR3 length: 12 residues.

This chain links TRBV25-1 with TRBJ2-7, with a weak D call TRBD2 (6 bases). The ends were cut back, 4 bases at V and 6 bases at J, with 13 bases in the middle. CDR1 and CDR2 from the germline V gene are MGHDK and SYGVNS. The CDR3 contains 13 residues. The DNA of the CDR3 is TGTGCCAGCAGTGGGACCGGGAGACGCGAGCAGTACTTC. Its translation is CASSGTGRREQYF.

This chain joins TRBV9 and TRBJ2-5, with 7 bases lining up with TRBD2. With 1 base clipped from V and 2 bases from J, the junction kept 5 bases outside the gene matches. The CDR3 totals 15 residues. Looked up from germline, CDR1 is SGDLS and CDR2 is YYNGEE. In DNA form, the CDR3 reads TGTGCCAGCAGCGTATCGGGGGGAATACAAGAGACCCAGTACTTC. This sequence encodes CASSVSGGIQETQYF.

This clone was picked up one time. The V call is TRBV19, the J call TRBJ2-7, with a weak D call TRBD1 (6 bases). Trimming removed 10 bases at V and 3 bases at J, with 10 bases between. The CDR3 length is 11 residues. Germline V gene sequence: CDR1 LNHDA, CDR2 SQIVND (reference sequence). This chain's CDR3 is CATRQDYEQYF. The CDR3 coding sequence is TGTGCCACTAGACAGGACTACGAGCAGTACTTC.

This clone was counted only a few times. CDR3 coding DNA: TGTGCCAGCAGCTTGGGGGCACAACAGTACTTC. Its protein is CASSLGAQQYF. The chain links TRBV7-9 to TRBJ2-7, with TRBD1 as a possible D gene (6 bases). The V end lost 3 bases, the J end lost 10 bases, and 10 bases lay between the germline ends. Germline V gives CDR1 SEHNR, CDR2 FQNEAQ (reference sequence). This CDR3 spans 11 amino acids.

The CDR3 spells CASTPRPGAGNPNEQFF. The CDR3 DNA sequence: TGTGCCAGCACCCCTCGACCGGGGGCGGGTAACCCCAATGAGCAGTTCTTC. The chain recombines TRBV27 with TRBJ2-1; the D call may be TRBD1 or TRBD2 (6 bases each). Per the germline V gene, CDR1 is MNHEY and CDR2 is SMNVEV (reference sequence). The V end lost 7 bases, the J end lost 6 bases, and 25 bases lay between the germline ends. CDR3 size: 17 residues.

V and J are TRBV7-2 and TRBJ1-2; D possibly corresponds to TRBD1 (5 bases). This CDR3 contains 12 residues. Germline-derived CDR1 and CDR2 are SGHTA and FQGNSA. The ends were cut back, 5 bases at V and 4 bases at J, with 8 bases in the middle. CDR3 sequence: CASSLDSYGYTF. In nucleotides, the CDR3 is TGTGCCAGCAGCCTAGACAGCTATGGCTACACCTTC.

The chain couples TRBV2 to TRBJ2-4; perhaps TRBD1 as D (7 bases). The CDR3 length is 13 residues. Germline assignment: CDR1 SNHLY and CDR2 FYNNEI. V dropped 8 bases and J dropped 5 bases, with 13 bases sitting between them. The CDR3 region is CASRTGGENIQYF. DNA of the CDR3: TGTGCCAGCCGGACAGGAGGGGAAAACATTCAGTACTTC. Full variable domain (rest looked up from reference TRBV2 and TRBJ2-4): EPEVTQTPSHQVTQMGQEVILRCVPISNHLYFYWYRQILGQKVEFLVSFYNNEISEKSEIFDDQFSVERPDGSNFTLKIRSTKLEDSAMYFCASRTGGENIQYFGAGTRLSVL.

This chain joins TRBV11-2 and TRBJ2-5; D not certain. V dropped 6 bases and J dropped 5 bases, with 7 bases sitting between them. The CDR3 runs 11 residues. Per the germline V gene, CDR1 is SGHAT and CDR2 is FQNNGV. This chain's CDR3 is CASRALETQYF. CDR3 bases: TGTGCCAGCAGGGCTCTGGAGACCCAGTACTTC. The whole variable domain, remainder taken from reference TRBV11-2 and TRBJ2-5, is EAGVAQSPRYKIIEKRQSVAFWCNPISGHATLYWYQQILGQGPKLLIQFQNNGVVDDSQLPKDRFSAERLKGVDSTLKIQPAKLEDSAVYLCASRALETQYFGPGTRLLVL.

V usage is TRBV6-1 and J usage is TRBJ2-7; no clear D gene. In germline, CDR1 is MNHNS, CDR2 SASEGT. The CDR3 sequence is 15 residues long. Trimming pared 3 bases from V and 0 bases from J, leaving 12 bases between. The CDR3 is CASSELANYSYEQYF. The CDR3 DNA reads TGTGCCAGCAGTGAGCTGGCGAACTACTCCTACGAGCAGTACTTC.

The chain uses TRBV7-2 and TRBJ1-1, with 10 bases matching TRBD1. The V segment lost 4 bases and the J segment 1 base; nucleotides outside the gene matches: 15. Looked up from germline, CDR1 is SGHTA and CDR2 is FQGNSA. This CDR3 region has 19 residues. The CDR3 nucleotides read TGTGCCAGCAGCTCACCTCGGACAGGGGGTGGCCCGGGGAACACTGAAGCTTTCTTT. Its protein product is CASSSPRTGGGPGNTEAFF.

CDR3 nucleotide sequence: TGTGCCACCAGCCTAGGCCGGGTCTCCTACAATGAGCAGTTCTTC. Protein product: CATSLGRVSYNEQFF. This rearrangement joins TRBV15 to TRBJ2-1; D gene ambiguous. Germline CDR1 is LNHNV and CDR2 is YYDKDF (reference sequence). V was trimmed by 5 bases and J by 0 bases, leaving 11 bases between them. The CDR3 length is 15 residues.

This clone was picked up one time. The chain combines TRBV27 with TRBJ2-7; the D is unclear. The CDR3 runs to 13 residues. Trimming stripped 3 bases from V and 0 bases from J, with 6 bases between. Germline V gene lookup returns CDR1 MNHEY and CDR2 SMNVEV (reference sequence). The CDR3 here is CASSLALSYEQYF. The CDR3 region has the DNA TGTGCCAGCAGTTTGGCACTCTCCTACGAGCAGTACTTC.

The J gene is TRBJ2-7, the V gene TRBV28; 7 nucleotides match TRBD2. Germline values: CDR1 MDHEN, CDR2 SYDVKM. V was clipped by 6 bases and J by 7 bases; unmatched bases: 12. The CDR3 covers 14 residues. As DNA, the CDR3 is TGTGCCAGCAGGGGGGGGAGGCCGCTTTTTGAGCAGTACTTC. Translated: CASRGGRPLFEQYF. The full variable domain, completed using reference TRBV28 and TRBJ2-7, is DVKVTQSSRYLVKRTGEKVFLECVQDMDHENMFWYRQDPGLGLRLIYFSYDVKMKEKGDIPEGYSVSREKKERFSLILESASTNQTSMYLCASRGGRPLFEQYFGPGTRLTVT.

About this clone: Its ends do not fully match the called genes, so a read error is possible. The chain has TRBV11-2 and TRBJ2-7; D possibly uses TRBD1 or TRBD2 (5 bases each). The germline CDR1 and CDR2 sequences are SGHAT and FQNNGV. The CDR3 consists of 17 residues. The CDR3, as DNA: TGCGCCAGCAGCCAAGAATGGGGGAGACTAACCTACTACGAGCAGTACTTC. Its protein product is CASSQEWGRLTYYEQYF.

J is TRBJ2-3 and V is TRBV19, with 7 bases aligning to TRBD2. In germline, CDR1 is LNHDA, CDR2 SQIVND (reference sequence). Germline trimming cut 5 bases from V and 2 bases from J; bases unmatched to any gene: 13. The CDR3 spans 17 residues. The CDR3 sequence is CASSVRLGAGYTDTQYF. The CDR3 nucleotides read TGTGCCAGTAGTGTCCGACTGGGAGCGGGATACACAGATACGCAGTATTTT.

By sample fraction, this clone is medium-sized. Other DNA sequences in this sample translate to the same CDR3. The rearrangement joins TRBV19 to TRBJ1-5; TRBD1 aligns across 9 bases. The CDR3 length is 14 residues. The V segment lost 2 bases and the J segment 5 bases; nucleotides outside the gene matches: 1. Germline V gives CDR1 LNHDA, CDR2 SQIVND (reference sequence). CDR3 protein: CASSIWTGDQPQHF. The CDR3 bases are TGTGCCAGTAGTATATGGACAGGGGATCAGCCCCAGCATTTT. The entire variable domain, with the rest obtained from reference TRBV19 and TRBJ1-5, is as follows: DGGITQSPKYLFRKEGQNVTLSCEQNLNHDAMYWYRQDPGQGLRLIYYSQIVNDFQKGDIAEGYSVSREKKESFPLTVTSAQKNPTAFYLCASSIWTGDQPQHFGDGTRLSIL.

The V and J genes are TRBV4-1 and TRBJ2-1, with no clear D. The CDR3 sequence is 15 residues long. Trimming stripped 1 base from V and 0 bases from J, with 7 bases between. Per germline, CDR1 MGHRA and CDR2 YSYEKL. The CDR3 DNA reads as TGCGCCAGCAGCCAAGTCGTGGGCTCCTACAATGAGCAGTTCTTC. It codes for CASSQVVGSYNEQFF.